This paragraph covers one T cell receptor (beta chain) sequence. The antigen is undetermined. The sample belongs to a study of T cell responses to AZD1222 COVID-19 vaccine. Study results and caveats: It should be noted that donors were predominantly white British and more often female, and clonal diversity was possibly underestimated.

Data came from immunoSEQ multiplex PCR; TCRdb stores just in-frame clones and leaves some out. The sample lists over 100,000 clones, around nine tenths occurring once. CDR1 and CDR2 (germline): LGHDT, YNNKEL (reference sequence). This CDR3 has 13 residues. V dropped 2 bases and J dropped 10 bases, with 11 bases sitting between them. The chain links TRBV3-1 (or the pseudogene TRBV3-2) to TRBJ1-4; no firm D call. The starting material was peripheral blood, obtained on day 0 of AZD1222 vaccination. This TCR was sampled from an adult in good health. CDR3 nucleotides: TGTGCCAGCAGCCAACCGCAGGTAGCAAAACTGTTTTTT. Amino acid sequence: CASSQPQVAKLFF.